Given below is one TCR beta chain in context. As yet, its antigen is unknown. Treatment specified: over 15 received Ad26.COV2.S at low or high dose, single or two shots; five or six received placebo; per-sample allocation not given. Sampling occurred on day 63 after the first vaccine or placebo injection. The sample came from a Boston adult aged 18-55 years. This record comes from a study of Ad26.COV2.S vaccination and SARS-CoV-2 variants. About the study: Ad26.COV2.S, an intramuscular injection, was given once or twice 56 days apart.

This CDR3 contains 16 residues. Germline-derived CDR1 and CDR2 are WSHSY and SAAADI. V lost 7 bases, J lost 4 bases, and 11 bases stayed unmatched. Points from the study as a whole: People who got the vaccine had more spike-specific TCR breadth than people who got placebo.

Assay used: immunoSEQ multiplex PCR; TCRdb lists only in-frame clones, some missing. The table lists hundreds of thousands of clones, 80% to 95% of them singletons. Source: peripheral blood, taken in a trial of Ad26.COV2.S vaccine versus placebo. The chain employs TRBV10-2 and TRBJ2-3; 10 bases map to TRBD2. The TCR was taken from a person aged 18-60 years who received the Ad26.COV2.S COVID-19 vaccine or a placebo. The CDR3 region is CASTARTSGGPDTQYF. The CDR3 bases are TGCGCCAGCACGGCTAGGACTAGCGGAGGTCCAGATACGCAGTATTTT.